The clone carrying this T cell receptor beta chain was recorded at least ten times. What it binds is unknown. Preparation of TCR beta libraries was done by quantitative 5'-RACE with molecular barcodes. A single record per CDR3 protein comes from TCRdb applying MiXCR to the 5' RACE reads. The sample consists of about 140,000 distinct CDR3 sequences, about 32% of them appearing once. The source of the sample is a study of CD8 T cells in ankylosing spondylitis. Notes on the study in general: Several of the motif variants were reported before in synovial fluid and blood from reactive arthritis. As reported, disease-linked clones showed significant enrichment in matched ankylosing spondylitis synovial fluid. Seemingly distinctive of ankylosing spondylitis blood was a TCR beta motif formed by eight highly homologous variants.

In germline, CDR1 is MNHEY, CDR2 SVGEGT. Losses at the gene ends were 2 bases for V and 6 bases for J; bases not matched to a gene: 8. The CDR3 extends over 15 amino acids. The chain combines TRBV6-2 or TRBV6-3 with TRBJ2-3; the match to TRBD2 covers 7 bases. The TCR comes from a male donor with ankylosing spondylitis. The sequenced sample consisted of synovial fluid, either unsorted or a sorted T cell fraction (not recorded which). CDR3 protein: CASSYEGGPYDTQYF. CDR3 DNA: TGTGCCAGCAGTTACGAGGGAGGGCCGTATGATACGCAGTATTTT.